This entry lists 19 T cell receptor beta chains sequenced from one sample in a study of a mutant IDH1 vaccine in newly diagnosed glioma. No antigens are known for them. Assay used: immunoSEQ multiplex PCR; TCRdb lists only in-frame clones, some missing. This sample carries about 60,000 clones, 87% of them seen once, and the ten largest clones take roughly 1.5%. Time point in this sample: week 23, last vaccination. Every single dose of the vaccine, 300 ug of mutant IDH1 20-mer peptide, came with topical imiquimod. The specimen was PBMCs, collected from a glioma patient whose treatment included an IDH1 peptide vaccine. These TCRs come from a man aged 40-49 years with glioma.

The chain combines TRBV4-2 with TRBJ1-1, with 8 bases lining up with TRBD1. V lost 2 bases and J lost 0; bases outside the gene matches: 5. The CDR3 length is 16 residues. Germline CDR1 reads LGHNA; CDR2 reads YNFKEQ. This chain's CDR3 is CASSQTRTGMNTEAFF. In DNA, the CDR3 is TGTGCCAGCAGCCAAACAAGGACAGGGATGAACACTGAAGCTTTCTTT.

The gene calls are TRBV6-4 and TRBJ2-1, with D unresolved. V lost 2 bases and J lost 5, with 13 bases in between. CDR1 and CDR2 (germline): MRHNA, SNTAGT. This CDR3 has 15 amino acids. In DNA form, the CDR3 reads TGTGCCAGCAGTGACCCATTGGCAGAAAACAATGAGCAGTTCTTC. This sequence encodes CASSDPLAENNEQFF.

A few counts support this clone. This rearrangement joins TRBV28 to TRBJ1-1; TRBD1 might be the D (5 bases). Per the germline V gene, CDR1 is MDHEN and CDR2 is SYDVKM. The CDR3 is 15 amino acids. The V end lost 7 bases, the J end lost 5 bases, and 20 bases lay between the germline ends. CDR3: CASTRGEGAKTEAFF. For the CDR3, the DNA is TGTGCCAGCACGAGGGGAGAAGGGGCGAAGACTGAAGCTTTCTTT.

The chain couples TRBV7-9 to TRBJ1-5; D unresolved. V lost 5 bases to trimming and J lost 4 bases, with 21 bases between them. Germline V gene lookup returns CDR1 SEHNR and CDR2 FQNEAQ (reference sequence). CDR3 size: 17 residues. The CDR3 DNA reads as TGTGCCAGCAGCGTCTCCCGAGGCGGGGTTGAGAATCAGCCCCAGCATTTT. It yields the protein CASSVSRGGVENQPQHF. The full variable domain, rest sourced from reference TRBV7-9 and TRBJ1-5, is DTGVSQNPRHKITKRGQNVTFRCDPISEHNRLYWYRQTLGQGPEFLTYFQNEAQLEKSRLLSDRFSAERPKGSFSTLEIQRTEQGDSAMYLCASSVSRGGVENQPQHFGDGTRLSIL.

The chain links TRBV4-1 to TRBJ2-7, with D perhaps assigned TRBD1 or TRBD2 (5 bases each). The germline gives CDR1 MGHRA, CDR2 YSYEKL. The CDR3 is made up of 12 amino acids. Trimming removed 4 bases at V and 3 bases at J, with 7 bases between. The CDR3 DNA sequence: TGCGCCAGCAGCCGAGGGGACTACGAGCAGTACTTC. Protein: CASSRGDYEQYF.

The chain joins TRBV7-2 to TRBJ2-7; D gene ambiguous. Germline V gene lookup returns CDR1 SGHTA and CDR2 FQGNSA. Trimming stripped 4 bases from V and 2 bases from J, with 12 bases between. The CDR3 has 14 residues. CDR3 amino acids: CASSSGTVTYEQYF. The CDR3 DNA sequence: TGTGCCAGCAGCTCAGGTACAGTAACCTACGAGCAGTACTTC.

V and J are TRBV5-4 and TRBJ2-2; either TRBD1 or TRBD2 may fit D (5 bases each). The CDR3 has 15 residues. V lost 4 bases to trimming and J lost 4 bases, with 14 bases between them. CDR1 is SGHNT and CDR2 is YYREEE in the germline V gene (reference sequence). This CDR3 reads CASSPGDGATGELFF. CDR3 DNA: TGTGCCAGCAGCCCCGGGGACGGTGCCACCGGGGAGCTGTTTTTT. Looking up the rest from reference TRBV5-4 and TRBJ2-2 gives the full variable domain: ETGVTQSPTHLIKTRGQQVTLRCSSQSGHNTVSWYQQALGQGPQFIFQYYREEENGRGNFPPRFSGLQFPNYSSELNVNALELDDSALYLCASSPGDGATGELFFGEGSRLTVL.

The chain carries TRBV15 and TRBJ1-1; possibly TRBD1 for D (6 bases). Germline loops: CDR1 LNHNV, CDR2 YYDKDF (reference sequence). This CDR3 contains 15 residues. Trimming cost V 2 bases and J 5 bases, with 15 bases left between them. CDR3 amino acids: CATSRNTGRKTEAFF. The CDR3 nucleotides read TGTGCCACCAGCAGAAATACAGGGAGAAAGACTGAAGCTTTCTTT.

This chain connects TRBV15 to TRBJ1-3; possibly TRBD1 for D (5 bases). V was pared by 3 bases and J by 0 bases, with 9 bases between. From germline, CDR1 is LNHNV and CDR2 YYDKDF (reference sequence). This CDR3 is 15 amino acids long. This chain's CDR3 is CATSRGPASGNTIYF. In nucleotides, the CDR3 is TGTGCCACCAGCAGGGGACCGGCCTCTGGAAACACCATATATTTT.

This clone is a singleton in its sample. Written as DNA, the CDR3 is TGCAGCGGGGCCTTTATGACAGGAGGGTCGAACACCGGGGAGCTGTTTTTT. Its translation: CSGAFMTGGSNTGELFF. The chain uses TRBV29-1 and TRBJ2-2; D tentatively reads TRBD1 or TRBD2 (6 bases each). This CDR3 region has 17 residues. The ends were cut back, 7 bases at V and 0 bases at J, with 21 bases in the middle. Per the germline V gene, CDR1 is SQVTM and CDR2 is ANQGSEA.

This chain connects TRBV15 to TRBJ1-5, with D hard to call. Germline CDR1 reads LNHNV; CDR2 reads YYDKDF (reference sequence). The CDR3 totals 15 residues. V was pared by 0 bases and J by 0 bases, with 6 bases between. The CDR3 spells CATSRDLSSNQPQHF. CDR3 nucleotide sequence: TGTGCCACCAGCAGAGATCTTAGTAGCAATCAGCCCCAGCATTTT. Variable domain in full (rest from reference TRBV15 and TRBJ1-5): DAMVIQNPRYQVTQFGKPVTLSCSQTLNHNVMYWYQQKSSQAPKLLFHYYDKDFNNEADTPDNFQSRRPNTSFCFLDIRSPGLGDTAMYLCATSRDLSSNQPQHFGDGTRLSIL.

The rearrangement joins TRBV5-8 to TRBJ2-5, with D perhaps given as TRBD1 or TRBD2 (6 bases each). This CDR3 region has 16 residues. V lost 6 bases to trimming and J lost 2 bases, with 20 bases between them. Germline loops: CDR1 SGHTS, CDR2 YDEGEE. The chain's CDR3 is CASTPGVGGSQETQYF. As DNA, the CDR3 is TGTGCCAGCACCCCCGGGGTCGGGGGCAGTCAAGAGACCCAGTACTTC.

This clone is medium-sized in the sample. The rearrangement links TRBV5-4 to TRBJ1-2; D is ambiguous. V lost 2 bases and J 2 bases, leaving 1 base between the germline ends. The CDR3 has 11 residues. Germline loops: CDR1 SGHNT, CDR2 YYREEE (reference sequence). The CDR3 protein is CASSLNYGYTF. In nucleotides, the CDR3 is TGTGCCAGCAGCTTAAACTATGGCTACACCTTC.

The chain employs TRBV9 and TRBJ1-3; TRBD1 is a possible D gene (6 bases). This CDR3 spans 13 amino acids. CDR1 and CDR2 (germline): SGDLS, YYNGEE. V was cut by 1 base and J by 4 bases, with 6 bases left in between. The CDR3 spells CASSVQGGNTIYF. In DNA form, the CDR3 reads TGTGCCAGCAGCGTACAGGGGGGAAACACCATATATTTT.

The chain is built from TRBV7-2 and TRBJ2-1; unclear D gene. The ends were cut back, 0 bases at V and 8 bases at J, with 11 bases in the middle. The CDR3 extends over 14 amino acids. Germline V CDR1 and CDR2: SGHTA, FQGNSA. The CDR3 DNA reads TGTGCCAGCAGCTTAGCGCTAGGGTTGGATGAGCAGTTCTTC. The encoded protein is CASSLALGLDEQFF.

The sample holds one count of this clone. V usage is TRBV9 and J usage is TRBJ2-2; the D gene is possibly TRBD1 (5 bases). V shed 4 bases and J shed 2 bases, with 15 bases lying between them. This CDR3 region has 16 residues. The germline V gene has CDR1 SGDLS and CDR2 YYNGEE. The DNA for the CDR3 is TGTGCCAGCAGCCCTCTTTGGACACCCAACACCGGGGAGCTGTTTTTT. Translated, it gives CASSPLWTPNTGELFF.

The gene calls are TRBV21-1 and TRBJ2-1; the listed D gene, TRBD1, was not tested against the DNA. TRBV21-1 is reported as a pseudogene. The CDR3 consists of 16 residues. CDR3 sequence reads: CASSSNRDRNPNEQFF. The CDR3 DNA sequence: TGTGCCAGCAGCTCAAACCGGGACAGAAACCCCAATGAGCAGTTCTTC.

The chain joins TRBV4-3 to TRBJ2-2, with 7 bases matching TRBD1. The CDR3 consists of 16 residues. V lost 2 bases, J lost 5 bases, and 8 bases stayed unmatched. The V gene's germline CDR1 is LGHNA and CDR2 YSLEER. The CDR3 region has the DNA TGCGCCAGCAGCCAAACACCGACAGGGTCGACCGGGGAGCTGTTTTTT. This translates into CASSQTPTGSTGELFF.

This chain connects TRBV5-1 to TRBJ1-2; 7 nucleotides match TRBD1. J lost 4 bases, V lost 0 bases, and 3 bases had no gene match. Germline values: CDR1 SGHRS, CDR2 YFSETQ. The CDR3 loop spans 14 amino acids. In nucleotides, the CDR3 is TGCGCCAGCAGCTTGGCAGGGACAGCCTATGGCTACACCTTC. Protein product: CASSLAGTAYGYTF.